This T cell receptor (beta chain) stems from a study of OX40 agonist ivuxolimab in advanced cancers. A remark on this clone: Antigen: not known.

Study results and caveats: The antigens recognized by the expanded peripheral T cells, that is their antigen specificity, were not determined. On average, a greater number of expanded clones characterised CD8+ T cells relative to CD4+.

Germline assignment: CDR1 MDHEN and CDR2 SYDVKM. The CDR3 length is 19 residues. The ends were cut back, 4 bases at V and 0 bases at J, with 23 bases in the middle. Clones were read by immunoSEQ multiplex PCR, and TCRdb kept only the in-frame ones, dropping some. The data hold tens of thousands of clones, with around nine tenths observed a single time. Sampling times: baseline, cycle 4 day 1, cycle 7 day 1. The sequencing here drew on CD4+ or CD8+ T cells sorted from blood, taken in a trial of the OX40 agonist ivuxolimab. The chain recombines TRBV28 with TRBJ2-3; possible D gene TRBD2, 6 bases. The TCR sequence derives from an adult with an advanced solid tumor such as melanoma, head and neck, liver or kidney cancer. The CDR3 loop reads CASSSGPLAGRLSTDTQYF. The CDR3 DNA sequence: TGTGCCAGCAGTTCGGGGCCCTTGGCGGGACGACTAAGCACAGATACGCAGTATTTT.